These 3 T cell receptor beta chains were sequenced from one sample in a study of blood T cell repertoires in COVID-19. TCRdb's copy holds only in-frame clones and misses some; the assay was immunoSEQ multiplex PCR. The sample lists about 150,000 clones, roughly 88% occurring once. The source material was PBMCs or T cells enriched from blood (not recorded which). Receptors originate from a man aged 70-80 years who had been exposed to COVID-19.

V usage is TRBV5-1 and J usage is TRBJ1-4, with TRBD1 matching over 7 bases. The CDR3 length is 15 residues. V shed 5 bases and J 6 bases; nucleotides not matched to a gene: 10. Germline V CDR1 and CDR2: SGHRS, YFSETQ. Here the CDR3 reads CASSSRQGTDEKLFF. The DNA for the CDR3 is TGCGCCAGCAGTTCGCGACAGGGAACAGATGAAAAACTGTTTTTT. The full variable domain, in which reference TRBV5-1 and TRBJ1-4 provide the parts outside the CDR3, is KAGVTQTPRYLIKTRGQQVTLSCSPISGHRSVSWYQQTPGQGLQFLFEYFSETQRNKGNFPGRFSGRQFSNSRSEMNVSTLELGDSALYLCASSSRQGTDEKLFFGSGTQLSVL.

The CDR3, as DNA: TGTGCCAGCAGCTTGAGACAGGGGTCCGGAGGATATGGCTACACCTTC. Amino acid sequence: CASSLRQGSGGYGYTF. The chain couples TRBV7-8 to TRBJ1-2; 8 bases map to TRBD1. The CDR3 sequence is 16 residues long. CDR1 and CDR2 from the germline V gene are SGHVS and FQNEAQ. Trimming removed 3 bases from V and 5 bases from J; junction bases left unmatched: 11.

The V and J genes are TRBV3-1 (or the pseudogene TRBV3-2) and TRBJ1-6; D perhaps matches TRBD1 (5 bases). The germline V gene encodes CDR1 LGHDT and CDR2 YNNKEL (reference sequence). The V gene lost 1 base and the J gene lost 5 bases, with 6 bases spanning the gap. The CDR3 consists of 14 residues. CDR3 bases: TGTGCCAGCAGCCAAGGACAGAATAATTCACCCCTCCACTTT. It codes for CASSQGQNNSPLHF.